This T cell receptor beta chain came from a study of graft-versus-host responses after intestinal transplantation. On the study more broadly: After anti-thymocyte globulin induction, recipients took tacrolimus and steroids for 2 to 3 years.

Graft samples were processed, releasing intraepithelial and lamina propria lymphocytes. About this clone: Its antigen remains unidentified.

V was pared by 0 bases and J by 7 bases, with 10 bases between. This CDR3 spans 13 amino acids. The germline V gene encodes CDR1 GTSNPN and CDR2 SVGIG (reference sequence). Overall study results and limits: Recipient marrow showed GvH clones, some seen first in ileum or blood. With peak circulating GvH clone levels came an association with early post-transplant HvG declines. When patients had graft-donor T cell macrochimerism, their allografts held high graft-versus-host to host-versus-graft clonal ratios.

TCRdb's copy holds only in-frame clones and misses some; the assay was immunoSEQ multiplex PCR. This sample yields around 5,200 clones, of which approximately 68% are seen a single time; about 13% belongs to the top ten. This TCR derives from a human patient who received an intestinal transplant, so some T cells may come from the graft donor. This rearrangement joins TRBV30 to TRBJ1-5; D is perhaps TRBD1 (5 bases). Sequenced here: ileum tissue, sampled roughly 260 days after intestinal transplant. The CDR3 here is CAWSVLAGQPQHF. The CDR3 DNA follows: TGTGCCTGGAGTGTTTTGGCAGGGCAGCCCCAGCATTTT.